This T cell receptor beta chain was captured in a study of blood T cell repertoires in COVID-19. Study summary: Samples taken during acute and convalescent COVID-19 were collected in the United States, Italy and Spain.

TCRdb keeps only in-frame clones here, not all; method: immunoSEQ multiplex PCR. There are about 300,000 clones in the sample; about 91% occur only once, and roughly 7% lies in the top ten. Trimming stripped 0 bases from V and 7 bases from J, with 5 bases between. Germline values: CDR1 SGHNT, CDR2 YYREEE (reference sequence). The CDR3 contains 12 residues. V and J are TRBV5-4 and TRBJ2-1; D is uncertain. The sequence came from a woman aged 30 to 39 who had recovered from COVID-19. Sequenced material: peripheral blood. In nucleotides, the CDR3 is TGTGCCAGCAGCTTGGGCGTAAATGAGCAGTTCTTC. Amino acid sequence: CASSLGVNEQFF.